This TCR beta chain was sequenced for a study of blood T cell repertoires in COVID-19 (dated by TCRdb to about 2020). Context from the whole study: Recovered participants in ImmuneRACE Cohort 3 were defined as having two consecutive negative NP/OP PCR tests, clearance from a healthcare professional, or resolution of symptoms. The samples were drawn from the first 160 participants of the ongoing ImmuneRACE study and from over 950 subjects provided by 6 global collaborators. HLA class I and class II types, where available, came from metadata supplied by the sample provider rather than from assay-based typing. The sample metadata nearly always contained a de-identified subject ID, COVID-19 status, age in years and sex. Collaborator samples came from the United States, Italy and Spain and covered acute and convalescent phases of COVID-19. A freely available public database, intended as a resource for researchers studying the immune response to SARS-CoV-2, is where the repertoires were released. Subjects who had been exposed to COVID-19, were actively infected with it, or had recovered from it provided the deeply sampled blood TCRbeta repertoires that made up the dataset. The prospective study material was composed of cDNA or gDNA derived from T cells, B-cell-depleted T cells, or PBMCs. General study outcomes and caveats: The quantity of clinical and demographic metadata differed by source and by participant and was supplied without curation.

TCRbeta CDR3 regions were amplified from genomic DNA by means of the immunoSEQ Assay, a bias-controlled multiplex PCR. Regarding the original processing steps: Nucleated cell counts per sample were estimated from amplification of reference gene primers within the assay. To quantify the absolute abundance of each unique TCRbeta CDR3 rearrangement, sequence reads were collapsed and filtered. For each sample, productive Simpson clonality was calculated as the square root of Simpson's diversity index across productive rearrangements. TCRdb obtained this table from immuneACCESS and retained in-frame rearrangements with V and J assigned. These tables miss some clones; where compared with another copy, unresolved V genes account for less than half of the shortfall, and the remainder is unexplained. V and J calls and clone size come straight from that table; D and trimming were deduced from the DNA. For this sample the table gives a few hundred thousand clones, of which approximately 87% were detected only once. The top ten constitute over 3% of the sample.

In the prospective study, participants were roughly 18 to 95 years old, resided in fewer than 25 geographic areas of the United States, and were enrolled through a virtual design. In the prospective study, participants were assigned to cohorts based on the clinical history participants reported in a screening survey and a study questionnaire. In the prospective study, whole blood, serum and a nasopharyngeal or oropharyngeal swab were collected from each participant by mobile phlebotomists. Over a roughly two-month period, participants in the prospective study had the option of providing additional blood draws and questionnaires. Before DNA extraction, prospective study blood samples were shipped either frozen or at room temperature. On this clone: Its antigen target is currently unknown. Base qualities were left out, and no much larger clone turns up one base away.

There are 14 amino acids in the CDR3, from cysteine to phenylalanine inclusive. Only the CDR3 region is kept as DNA, spanning 42 bases read in frame from base 1. Relative to germline, V is 6 bases shorter and J is 4 bases shorter, with 15 bases between their ends. For CDR1 and CDR2, the germline V gene (reference sequence) lists SEHNR and FQNEAQ. The sequence links TRBV7-9 to TRBJ1-2, with the D gene call left open. The clonotype comes from a woman between 45 and 60 years old in a cohort exposed to, infected with or recovered from COVID-19 (not recorded which). Sequences were obtained from PBMCs or T cells enriched from blood (not recorded which). The DNA reads as follows: TGTGCCAGCAGGGCAGGTGGCCTAGCCTATGGCTACACCTTC. It codes for CASRAGGLAYGYTF.